These 19 T cell receptor beta chains share one sample of origin, sequenced in a study of shared clonotypes between healthy human individuals. Measured with immunoSEQ multiplex PCR; TCRdb has only the in-frame clones, and not every one. Of about 1.4 million clones in the sample, about 96% are singletons; the top ten hold 0.95% to 1.5%. The specimen sequenced was naive CD4+ T cells sorted from blood. This sample's subset: CD45RA+ positively selected. These receptors were taken from a man aged 25 to 40 in good health.

V is TRBV7-2 and J is TRBJ2-7; 10 bases match TRBD2. J lost 5 bases, V lost 2 bases, and 12 bases had no gene match. Looked up from germline, CDR1 is SGHTA and CDR2 is FQGNSA. The CDR3 has 17 amino acids. CDR3 region: CASSLRLAGARGHEQYF. CDR3 nucleotides: TGTGCCAGCAGCTTACGGCTAGCGGGAGCCCGAGGACACGAGCAGTACTTC.

The rearrangement uses TRBV7-3 and TRBJ2-7; 8 bases match TRBD2. Germline-derived CDR1 and CDR2 are SGHTA and FQGTGA. The CDR3 is 14 residues long. V shed 5 bases, J shed 2 bases, and the junction held 5 bases outside the gene matches. The CDR3 nucleotides are TGTGCCAGCAGCCCCTCGGGGGGGCCCTACGAGCAGTACTTC. Its protein is CASSPSGGPYEQYF.

The chain has TRBV9 and TRBJ2-5; TRBD1 matches at 7 bases. This CDR3 contains 15 residues. Losses at the gene ends were 0 bases for V and 7 bases for J; bases not matched to a gene: 9. Germline V gene sequence: CDR1 SGDLS, CDR2 YYNGEE. The CDR3 is CASSVGQGRLGTQYF. The CDR3 bases are TGTGCCAGCAGCGTAGGACAGGGAAGGTTGGGGACCCAGTACTTC.

V usage is TRBV2 and J usage is TRBJ2-3, with D possibly TRBD1 on 6 matching bases. The CDR3 has 15 amino acids. V lost 7 bases and J 2 bases, leaving 16 bases between the germline ends. Germline V gene lookup returns CDR1 SNHLY and CDR2 FYNNEI. CDR3 sequence: CASKGHRVLTDTQYF. The CDR3 nucleotides read TGTGCCAGCAAGGGCCACAGGGTTCTCACAGATACGCAGTATTTT. Looking up the rest from reference TRBV2 and TRBJ2-3 gives the full variable domain: EPEVTQTPSHQVTQMGQEVILRCVPISNHLYFYWYRQILGQKVEFLVSFYNNEISEKSEIFDDQFSVERPDGSNFTLKIRSTKLEDSAMYFCASKGHRVLTDTQYFGPGTRLTVL.

The gene calls are TRBV5-6 and TRBJ2-7, with D uncertain. The ends were cut back, 0 bases at V and 7 bases at J, with 17 bases in the middle. Germline assignment: CDR1 SGHDT and CDR2 YYEEEE. CDR3 length: 15 amino acids. This CDR3 reads CASSLVFSSLGEQYF. The CDR3 coding sequence is TGTGCCAGCAGCTTGGTGTTCAGCAGCCTTGGTGAGCAGTACTTC.

This chain uses TRBV25-1 with TRBJ1-5; tentatively, D is TRBD1 (5 bases). CDR1 and CDR2 from the germline V gene are MGHDK and SYGVNS. This CDR3 contains 14 residues. Trimming took 2 bases from V and 4 from J, leaving 9 bases between them. CDR3: CASSERGSNQPQHF. For the CDR3, the DNA is TGTGCCAGCAGTGAAAGGGGAAGTAATCAGCCCCAGCATTTT. The entire variable domain, with the rest obtained from reference TRBV25-1 and TRBJ1-5, is as follows: EADIYQTPRYLVIGTGKKITLECSQTMGHDKMYWYQQDPGMELHLIHYSYGVNSTEKGDLSSESTVSRIRTEHFPLTLESARPSHTSQYLCASSERGSNQPQHFGDGTRLSIL.

The rearrangement joins TRBV19 to TRBJ1-1; D is undetermined. Germline V gives CDR1 LNHDA, CDR2 SQIVND (reference sequence). Trimming took 7 bases from V and 0 from J, leaving 12 bases between them. The CDR3 has 14 amino acids. The CDR3 loop reads CASTLRVMNTEAFF. CDR3 nucleotide sequence: TGTGCCAGTACCTTGCGAGTGATGAACACTGAAGCTTTCTTT.

V and J are TRBV7-8 and TRBJ2-1, with 9 positions matching TRBD1. CDR3 length: 18 amino acids. J gave up 7 bases and V 2 bases, and 15 bases lay outside the gene matches. From germline, CDR1 is SGHVS and CDR2 FQNEAQ. The CDR3 region is CASSLKANTGGWENEQFF. The DNA for the CDR3 is TGTGCCAGCAGCTTAAAGGCCAATACAGGGGGCTGGGAGAATGAGCAGTTCTTC. Full variable domain (rest looked up from reference TRBV7-8 and TRBJ2-1): GAGVSQSPRYKVAKRGQDVALRCDPISGHVSLFWYQQALGQGPEFLTYFQNEAQLDKSGLPSDRFFAERPEGSVSTLKIQRTQQEDSAVYLCASSLKANTGGWENEQFFGPGTRLTVL.

Only one count was recorded for this clone. This chain links TRBV7-3 with TRBJ2-3; no clear D. The CDR3 length is 12 residues. Trimming stripped 5 bases from V and 9 bases from J, with 12 bases between. Germline CDR1 is SGHTA and CDR2 is FQGTGA. The CDR3 coding sequence is TGTGCCAGCAGCCCCGGACCACAAACGCAGTATTTT. Translating it yields CASSPGPQTQYF. The full variable domain, rest sourced from reference TRBV7-3 and TRBJ2-3, is GAGVSQTPSNKVTEKGKYVELRCDPISGHTALYWYRQSLGQGPEFLIYFQGTGAADDSGLPNDRFFAVRPEGSVSTLKIQRTERGDSAVYLCASSPGPQTQYFGPGTRLTVL.

This clone was counted once. V and J are TRBV27 and TRBJ2-1; D is undetermined. Looked up from germline, CDR1 is MNHEY and CDR2 is SMNVEV (reference sequence). The CDR3 extends over 14 amino acids. V was cut by 2 bases and J by 3 bases, with 8 bases left in between. The CDR3 DNA is TGTGCCAGCAGTTTAAGGTTGCACTACAATGAGCAGTTCTTC. It encodes CASSLRLHYNEQFF.

The chain employs TRBV25-1 and TRBJ2-5; a possible D gene is TRBD2 (5 bases). This CDR3 has 12 residues. Germline CDR1 and CDR2: MGHDK and SYGVNS. V was clipped by 6 bases and J by 0 bases, with 5 bases between them. This CDR3 reads CASRADQETQYF. CDR3 DNA sequence: TGTGCCAGCAGAGCGGACCAAGAGACCCAGTACTTC.

The V and J genes are TRBV7-3 and TRBJ2-5, with TRBD2 identical over 7 bases. The germline CDR1 and CDR2 sequences are SGHTA and FQGTGA. This CDR3 is built from 14 residues. V shed 5 bases and J 4 bases; nucleotides not matched to a gene: 7. For the CDR3, the DNA is TGTGCCAGCAGCCAGTCTTCGGGGGGAGAGACCCAGTACTTC. It encodes CASSQSSGGETQYF.

This chain connects TRBV19 to TRBJ1-1; 8 nucleotides align to TRBD1. The CDR3 runs to 15 residues. The ends lost 5 bases at V and 0 bases at J; junction bases unmatched: 5. Germline-derived CDR1 and CDR2 are LNHDA and SQIVND (reference sequence). The CDR3 loop reads CASSRSTGVNTEAFF. Written as DNA, the CDR3 is TGTGCCAGTAGTCGCTCGACAGGGGTGAACACTGAAGCTTTCTTT.

The rearrangement uses TRBV14 and TRBJ2-1; D gene ambiguous. This CDR3 has 14 amino acids. Per the germline V gene, CDR1 is SGHDN and CDR2 is FVKESK. The ends were cut back, 0 bases at V and 2 bases at J, with 5 bases in the middle. The CDR3 protein is CASSQDGAYNEQFF. CDR3 nucleotide sequence: TGTGCCAGCAGCCAAGATGGGGCCTACAATGAGCAGTTCTTC.

The gene calls are TRBV7-6 and TRBJ2-7; 8 nucleotides align to TRBD1. The V and J ends lost 5 bases and 2 bases, in that order; junction bases with no gene match: 8. The CDR3 is 15 residues long. Germline V lookup: CDR1 SGHVS, CDR2 FNYEAQ. The CDR3 is CASSRSATGAYEQYF. The CDR3, as DNA: TGTGCCAGCAGCCGTAGCGCGACAGGGGCCTACGAGCAGTACTTC.

The rearrangement links TRBV6-5 to TRBJ2-7; 8 nucleotides align to TRBD1. The trim removed 2 bases at V and 2 bases at J, leaving 5 bases unmatched. CDR1 is MNHEY, CDR2 SVGAGI, per germline. The CDR3 sequence is 15 residues long. CDR3: CASSYRGTGPYEQYF. In nucleotides, the CDR3 is TGTGCCAGCAGTTACAGGGGGACAGGACCCTACGAGCAGTACTTC.

The V gene is TRBV28, the J gene TRBJ1-2; D unresolved. This CDR3 is built from 14 residues. Germline CDR1 is MDHEN and CDR2 is SYDVKM. V lost 3 bases and J lost 8, with 16 bases in between. CDR3 protein: CASSLEGGIRGYTF. The CDR3 region has the DNA TGTGCCAGCAGTTTGGAAGGTGGGATAAGGGGCTACACCTTC.

Details on this clone: At the DNA level, this CDR3 is encoded by other sequences in the same sample as well. The chain links TRBV25-1 to TRBJ2-7; TRBD2 aligns across 8 bases. This CDR3 comprises 14 residues. Germline V gene data show CDR1 as MGHDK and CDR2 as SYGVNS. Trimming took 2 bases from V and 3 from J; bases not matched to a gene: 3. CDR3: CASSEPGTSYEQYF. The CDR3, as DNA: TGTGCCAGCAGTGAACCGGGGACTAGCTACGAGCAGTACTTC.

V is TRBV6-5 and J is TRBJ1-5; TRBD1 agrees at 7 bases. The CDR3 has 15 residues. Germline V gene lookup returns CDR1 MNHEY and CDR2 SVGAGI. Losses at the gene ends were 2 bases for V and 7 bases for J; bases not matched to a gene: 8. The CDR3 bases are TGTGCCAGCAGTTACAGGGGGGGCAGGGGGCAGCCCCAGCATTTT. Translating it yields CASSYRGGRGQPQHF.